This T cell receptor beta chain was documented in a study of blood T cells in healthy people across ages (dated by TCRdb to the mid-2010s). About the investigation overall: In model experiments, template switching captured roughly one uniquely barcoded TCR beta cDNA molecule for every two T cells. To track age-related changes in TCR beta repertoire diversity, the study relied on deep sequencing normalized with unique cDNA molecular identifiers. The donors were divided into four age groups: young (average around 16 years), middle-aged (under 40), aged (about 61) and long-lived (roughly 82). To avoid experimental bias, donors of different ages were distributed randomly across sequencing lanes. The study analyzed two additional independent replicas of 1 million unique cDNA reads from the same blood draw for two donors, one aged 18 to 29 and one aged 80 or older. Study-level results and caveats: Bulk unsorted PBMC profiling prevented conclusive comparison of naive and antigen-experienced compartments. The CMV infection status of donors was not known, potentially confounding age-related changes in expanded clonotypes. Observed TCR beta diversity per million T cells fell roughly linearly with age, and a significant reduction was already apparent by age around 39. Compared with the aged group, more naive CD4+ T cells, fewer expanded clones and increased TCR diversity were shown by the long-lived group, suggesting age selection. A strong correlation was found between observed TCR beta diversity and the percentage of naive T cells measured by flow cytometry. Estimates of total diversity from one million sequenced T cells were regarded as lower bounds and underestimates.

Systemically healthy Caucasian individuals from Russia, around 39 in total and aged about 6 to 90 years, were included as donors. Each donor gave about 9.2 milliliters of peripheral blood, drawn into EDTA-treated Vacutainer tubes. PBMCs were isolated by Ficoll-Paque density-gradient centrifugation, with at least 6 million obtained per sample. Total RNA, at least 6 micrograms per sample, was extracted from PBMCs with Trizol reagent. For every donor, an aliquot of PBMCs went through flow cytometry to measure the percentages of naive CD45RAhigh/CD27high T cells. Library construction relied on 5' RACE. The sample was run on an Illumina HiSeq 2500. The second PCR ran for about 6 to 12 cycles and used a J-beta primer mix along with a sample-barcoded 5' primer. A unique molecular identifier was introduced onto each TCR beta cDNA molecule by a template-switch 5' adaptor carrying 12 random nucleotides. Each sample yielded at least 3 million CDR3-containing paired-end reads. All of the RNA was converted into first-strand cDNA using the Mint cDNA synthesis kit, with a TRBC-specific oligonucleotide serving as the primer. After uracil-DNA glycosylase treatment, a first 18-cycle PCR used universal primers M1SS and BC2_uni_R on all cDNA. In the source study's methods: Each sample was normalized by randomly selecting 1 million high-quality reads, each carrying a distinct molecular identifier. Reads with shared molecular identifiers were discarded instead of being binned into consensus sequences. MiTCR, with a Q25 quality threshold and the strictest error-elimination algorithm, was used for CDR3 identification, clonotype clustering and error correction. Lower-bound total TCR beta diversity was estimated with a nonparametric unseen species model using Euler transformation. TCRdb's own reprocessing of the public reads used fastp at Q25 and MiXCR and kept productive beta chains. Identical CDR3 protein sequences are pooled into one entry, listed with their most common genes and DNA. The V and J calls were not made by the authors but by TCRdb's processing. For this sample there are more than 650,000 distinct CDR3 sequences; roughly 50% appear just once. Approximately 40% of the sample rests with the top ten.

A word on this clonotype: Its antigen remains undetermined. No per-base quality is available; no much larger clone lies one base away.

The sample was blood. The sequence derives from a man aged 80 or over in good health.

The CDR3 is CASSKTGPVGYTF. The DNA sequence is given as TGTGCCAGCAGCAAGACGGGTCCAGTTGGCTACACCTTC. The chain uses TRBV6-5 and TRBJ1-2; the D gene is unclear. The CDR3 has 13 amino acids, counting the end cysteine and phenylalanine. The kept DNA is CDR3 alone, 39 bases in frame from the first base. Cut back by 6 bases and 7 bases, the V and J ends lie 15 bases apart. Taken from the germline V gene, the CDR1 and CDR2 loops are MNHEY and SVGAGI.